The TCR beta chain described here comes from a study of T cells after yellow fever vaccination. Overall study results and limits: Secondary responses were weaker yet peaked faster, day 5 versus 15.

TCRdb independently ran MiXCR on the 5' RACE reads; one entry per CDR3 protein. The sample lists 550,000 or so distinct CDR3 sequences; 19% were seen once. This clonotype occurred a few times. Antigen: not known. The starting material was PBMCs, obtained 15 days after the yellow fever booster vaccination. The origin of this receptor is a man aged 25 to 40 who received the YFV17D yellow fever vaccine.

CDR3 nucleotide sequence: TGCAGCGTTGTGAGGGGGGACCACACAGATACGCAGTATTTT. As protein: CSVVRGDHTDTQYF. The chain joins TRBV29-1 to TRBJ2-3; D assignment may be TRBD1 or TRBD2 (6 bases each). Germline values: CDR1 SQVTM, CDR2 ANQGSEA. This CDR3 comprises 14 residues. Trimming left V 4 bases short and J 2 bases short, with 13 bases between.